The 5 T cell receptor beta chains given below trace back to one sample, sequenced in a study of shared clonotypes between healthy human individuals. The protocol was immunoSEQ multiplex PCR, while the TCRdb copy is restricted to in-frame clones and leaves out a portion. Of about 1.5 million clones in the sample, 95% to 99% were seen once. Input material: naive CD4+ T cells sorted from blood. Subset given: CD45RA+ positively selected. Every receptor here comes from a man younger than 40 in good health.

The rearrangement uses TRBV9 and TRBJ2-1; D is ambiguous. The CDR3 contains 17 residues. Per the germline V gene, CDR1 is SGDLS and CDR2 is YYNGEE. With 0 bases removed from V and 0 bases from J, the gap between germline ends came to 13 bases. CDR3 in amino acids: CASSVARGERSYNEQFF. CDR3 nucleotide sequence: TGTGCCAGCAGCGTAGCTCGTGGGGAACGCTCCTACAATGAGCAGTTCTTC.

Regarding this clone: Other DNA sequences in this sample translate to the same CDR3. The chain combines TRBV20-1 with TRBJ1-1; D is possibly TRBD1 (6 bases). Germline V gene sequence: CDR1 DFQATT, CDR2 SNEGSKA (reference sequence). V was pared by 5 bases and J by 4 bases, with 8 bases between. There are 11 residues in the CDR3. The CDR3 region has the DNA TGCAGTGCTCGAGGGGGCACTGAAGCTTTCTTT. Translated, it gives CSARGGTEAFF.

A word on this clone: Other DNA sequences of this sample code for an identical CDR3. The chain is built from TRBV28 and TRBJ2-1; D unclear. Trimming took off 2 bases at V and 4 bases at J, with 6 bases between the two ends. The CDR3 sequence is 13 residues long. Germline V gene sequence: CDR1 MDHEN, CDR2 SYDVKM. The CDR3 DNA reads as TGTGCCAGCAGTTTAAGGGCTTACAATGAGCAGTTCTTC. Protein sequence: CASSLRAYNEQFF.

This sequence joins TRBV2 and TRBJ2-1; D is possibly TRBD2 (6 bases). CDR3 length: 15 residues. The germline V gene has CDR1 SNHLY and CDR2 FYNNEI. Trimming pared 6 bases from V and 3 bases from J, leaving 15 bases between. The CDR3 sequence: CASRTMGGSYNEQFF. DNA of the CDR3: TGTGCCAGCAGGACGATGGGAGGTAGCTACAATGAGCAGTTCTTC.

The CDR3 DNA is TGTGCCAGCTCACCACCGCCAGGGATCGATGAAAAACTGTTTTTT. This sequence encodes CASSPPPGIDEKLFF. The genes are TRBV18 and TRBJ1-4; a weak D match, TRBD1 (5 bases). Germline CDR1 reads KGHSH; CDR2 reads LQKENI. V was pared by 0 bases and J by 6 bases, with 11 bases between. This CDR3 has 15 amino acids.